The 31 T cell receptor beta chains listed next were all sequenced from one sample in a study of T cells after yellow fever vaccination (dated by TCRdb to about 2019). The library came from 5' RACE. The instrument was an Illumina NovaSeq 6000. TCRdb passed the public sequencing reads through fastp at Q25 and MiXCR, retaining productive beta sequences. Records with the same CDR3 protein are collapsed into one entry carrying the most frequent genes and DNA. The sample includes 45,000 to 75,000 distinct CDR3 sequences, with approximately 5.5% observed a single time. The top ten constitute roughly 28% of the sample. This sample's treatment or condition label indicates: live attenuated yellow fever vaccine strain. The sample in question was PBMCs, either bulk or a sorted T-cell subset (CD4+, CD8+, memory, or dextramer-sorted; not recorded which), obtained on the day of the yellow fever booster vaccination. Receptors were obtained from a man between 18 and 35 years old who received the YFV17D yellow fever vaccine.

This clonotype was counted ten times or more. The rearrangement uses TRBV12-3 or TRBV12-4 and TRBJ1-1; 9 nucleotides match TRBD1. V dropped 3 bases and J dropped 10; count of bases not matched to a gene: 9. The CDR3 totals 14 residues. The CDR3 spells CASSFWTGDHGAFF. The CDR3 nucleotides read TGTGCCAGCAGTTTTTGGACAGGGGATCACGGAGCTTTCTTT.

CDR3 coding DNA: TGTGCCAGCAGCCTCTGGGATCAGCCCCAGCATTTT. Residues: CASSLWDQPQHF. The chain joins TRBV7-9 to TRBJ1-5; D is unresolved. This CDR3 is built from 12 residues. Germline-derived CDR1 and CDR2 are SEHNR and FQNEAQ (reference sequence). V was clipped by 5 bases and J by 5 bases, with 7 bases between them.

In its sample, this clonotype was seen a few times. The DNA for the CDR3 is TGCAGCGTCTTGGGTCCCAAGATCACAGATACGCAGTATTTT. This encodes CSVLGPKITDTQYF. The V call is TRBV29-1, the J call TRBJ2-3; D gene uncertain. V gave up 6 bases and J gave up 2 bases, with 15 bases separating them. CDR3 size: 14 residues. From germline, CDR1 is SQVTM and CDR2 ANQGSEA.

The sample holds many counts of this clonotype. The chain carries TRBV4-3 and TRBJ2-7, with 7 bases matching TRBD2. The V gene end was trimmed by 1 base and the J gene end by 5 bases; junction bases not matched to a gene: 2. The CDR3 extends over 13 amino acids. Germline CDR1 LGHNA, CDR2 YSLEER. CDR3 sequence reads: CASSQGRGDEQYF. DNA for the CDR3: TGCGCCAGCAGCCAAGGTCGGGGGGACGAGCAGTACTTC.

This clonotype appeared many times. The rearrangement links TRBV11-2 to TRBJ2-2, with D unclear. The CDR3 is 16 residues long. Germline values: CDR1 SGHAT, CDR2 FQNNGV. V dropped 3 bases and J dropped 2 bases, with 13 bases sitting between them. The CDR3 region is CASSFGSRYNTGELFF. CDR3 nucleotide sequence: TGTGCCAGCAGCTTCGGGTCAAGGTACAACACCGGGGAGCTGTTTTTT.

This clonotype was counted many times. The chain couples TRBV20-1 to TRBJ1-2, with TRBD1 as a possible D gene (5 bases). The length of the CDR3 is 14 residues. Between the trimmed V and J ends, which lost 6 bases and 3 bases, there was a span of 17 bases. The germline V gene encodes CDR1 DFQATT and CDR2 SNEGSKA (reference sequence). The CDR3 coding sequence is TGCAGTGCGTCAAGAAGGGGTGTTCACTATGGCTACACCTTC. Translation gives CSASRRGVHYGYTF.

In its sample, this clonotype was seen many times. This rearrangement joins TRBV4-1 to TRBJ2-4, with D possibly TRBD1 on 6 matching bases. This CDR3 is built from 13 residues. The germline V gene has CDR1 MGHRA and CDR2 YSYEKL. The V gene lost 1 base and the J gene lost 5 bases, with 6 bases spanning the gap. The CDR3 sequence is CASSQGGQNIQYF. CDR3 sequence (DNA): TGCGCCAGCAGCCAAGGGGGGCAAAACATTCAGTACTTC.

The CDR3 DNA follows: TGCGCCAGCAGCCAAGAGGGAGCCGGGGACGGCTACGAGCAGTACTTC. Translating it yields CASSQEGAGDGYEQYF. J is TRBJ2-7 and V is TRBV4-1; possibly TRBD1 or TRBD2 for D (5 bases each). The V gene lost 0 bases and the J gene lost 3 bases, with 15 bases spanning the gap. CDR3 length: 16 amino acids. Germline V gene data show CDR1 as MGHRA and CDR2 as YSYEKL.

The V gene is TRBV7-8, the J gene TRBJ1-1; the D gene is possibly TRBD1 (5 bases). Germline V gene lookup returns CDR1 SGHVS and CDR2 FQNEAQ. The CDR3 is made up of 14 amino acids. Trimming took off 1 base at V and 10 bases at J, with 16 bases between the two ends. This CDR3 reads CASSLGRGMVGAFF. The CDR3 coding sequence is TGTGCCAGCAGCTTAGGGAGGGGCATGGTGGGAGCTTTCTTT.

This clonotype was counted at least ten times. The chain's CDR3 is CASSRPGSSFEQYF. The CDR3 coding sequence is TGTGCCAGCTCACGACCAGGGTCCTCCTTCGAACAGTACTTC. The genes are TRBV18 and TRBJ2-7, with D tentatively TRBD1 (5 bases). The CDR3 runs to 14 residues. Per germline, CDR1 KGHSH and CDR2 LQKENI. Deletions cut 4 bases from V and 10 bases from J, with 20 bases between.

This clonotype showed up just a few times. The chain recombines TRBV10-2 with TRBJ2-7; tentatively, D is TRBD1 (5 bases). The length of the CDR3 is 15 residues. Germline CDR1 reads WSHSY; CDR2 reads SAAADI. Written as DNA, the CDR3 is TGCGCCAGCAGTGAGTATCCCCCGACGACAGCAGATTCGGACGTC. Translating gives CASSEYPPTTADSDV.

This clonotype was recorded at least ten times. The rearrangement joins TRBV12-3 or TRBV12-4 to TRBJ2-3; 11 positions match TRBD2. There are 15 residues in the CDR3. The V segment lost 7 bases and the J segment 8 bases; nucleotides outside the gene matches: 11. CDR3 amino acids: CASNPGGLAGGTQYF. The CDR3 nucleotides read TGTGCCAGCAATCCGGGTGGGCTAGCGGGGGGTACGCAGTATTTT.

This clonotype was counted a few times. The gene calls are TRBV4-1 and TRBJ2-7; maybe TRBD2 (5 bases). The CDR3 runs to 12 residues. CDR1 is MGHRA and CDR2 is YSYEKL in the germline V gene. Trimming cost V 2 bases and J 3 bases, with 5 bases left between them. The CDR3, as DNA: TGCGCCAGCAGCCAACGGGGCTACGAGCAGTACTTC. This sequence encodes CASSQRGYEQYF.

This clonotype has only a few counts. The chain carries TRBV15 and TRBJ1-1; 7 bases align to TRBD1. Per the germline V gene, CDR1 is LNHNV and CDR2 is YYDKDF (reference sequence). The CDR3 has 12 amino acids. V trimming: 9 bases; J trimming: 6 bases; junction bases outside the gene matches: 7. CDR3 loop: CATGRGVAEAFF. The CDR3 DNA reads TGTGCCACAGGCAGGGGGGTCGCTGAAGCTTTCTTT.

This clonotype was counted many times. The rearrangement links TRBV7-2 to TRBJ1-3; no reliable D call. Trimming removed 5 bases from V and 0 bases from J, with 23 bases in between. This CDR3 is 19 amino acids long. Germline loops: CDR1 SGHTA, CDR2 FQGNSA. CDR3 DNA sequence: TGTGCCAGCAGCCCCGCTAGGGCAGGAGCGCTACCCTCTGGAAACACCATATATTTT. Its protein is CASSPARAGALPSGNTIYF.

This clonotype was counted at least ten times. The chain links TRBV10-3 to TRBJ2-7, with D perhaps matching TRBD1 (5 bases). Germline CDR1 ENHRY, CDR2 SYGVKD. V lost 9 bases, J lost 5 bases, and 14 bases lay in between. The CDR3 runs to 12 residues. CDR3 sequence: CAIRGFDDEQYF. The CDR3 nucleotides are TGTGCCATTAGGGGATTTGACGACGAGCAGTACTTC.

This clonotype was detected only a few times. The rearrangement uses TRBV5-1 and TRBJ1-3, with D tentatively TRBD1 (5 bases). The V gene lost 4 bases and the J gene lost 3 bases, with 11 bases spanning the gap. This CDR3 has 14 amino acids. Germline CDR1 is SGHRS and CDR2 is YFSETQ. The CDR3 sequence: CASSREGFGNTIYF. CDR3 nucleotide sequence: TGCGCCAGCAGCCGGGAGGGGTTTGGAAACACCATATATTTT.

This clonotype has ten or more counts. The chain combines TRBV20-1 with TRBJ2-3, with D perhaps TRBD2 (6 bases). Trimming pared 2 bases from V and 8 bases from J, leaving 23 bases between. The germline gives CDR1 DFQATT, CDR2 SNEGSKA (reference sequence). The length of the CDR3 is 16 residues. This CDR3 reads CSARRRGAGIGGTQYF. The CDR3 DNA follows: TGCAGTGCTAGACGTCGGGGCGCGGGGATAGGAGGTACGCAGTATTTT.

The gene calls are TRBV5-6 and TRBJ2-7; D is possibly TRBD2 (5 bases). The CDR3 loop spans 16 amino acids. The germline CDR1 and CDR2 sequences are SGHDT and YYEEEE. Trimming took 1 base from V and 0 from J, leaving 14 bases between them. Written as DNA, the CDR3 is TGTGCCAGCAGCTTGCGGGGTATTCCTCTCTCCTACGAGCAGTACGTC. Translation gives CASSLRGIPLSYEQYV.

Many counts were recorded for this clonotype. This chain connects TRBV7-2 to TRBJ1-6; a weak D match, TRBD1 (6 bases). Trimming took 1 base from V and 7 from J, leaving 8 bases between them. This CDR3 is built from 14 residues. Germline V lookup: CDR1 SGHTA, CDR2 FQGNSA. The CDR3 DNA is TGTGCCAGCAGCTTAGTACAGGGAAATTCACCCCTCCACTTT. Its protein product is CASSLVQGNSPLHF.

The CDR3: CASSLGGPRVPGQGAGANVLTF. Written as DNA, the CDR3 is TGTGCCAGCAGCCTCGGAGGCCCCAGGGTCCCGGGACAGGGGGCTGGGGCCAACGTCCTGACTTTC. The V gene is TRBV12-3 or TRBV12-4, the J gene TRBJ2-6; 11 bases fit TRBD1. V lost 6 bases and J lost 2; bases outside the gene matches: 21. This CDR3 contains 22 residues.

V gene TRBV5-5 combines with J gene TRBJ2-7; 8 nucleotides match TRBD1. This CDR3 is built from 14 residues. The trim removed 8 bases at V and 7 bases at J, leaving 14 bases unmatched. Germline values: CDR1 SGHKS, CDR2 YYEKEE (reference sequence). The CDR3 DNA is TGTGCCAGTCACTTGGGACAGGCGGTTTGGGAGCAGTACGTC. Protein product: CASHLGQAVWEQYV.

The CDR3 spells CASSPPANYGYTF. CDR3 nucleotide sequence: TGTGCCAGCAGCCCCCCGGCTAACTATGGCTACACCTTC. This chain joins TRBV6-1 and TRBJ1-2, with D unclear. With 6 bases removed from V and 0 bases from J, the gap between germline ends came to 8 bases. The V gene's germline CDR1 is MNHNS and CDR2 SASEGT. CDR3 size: 13 residues.

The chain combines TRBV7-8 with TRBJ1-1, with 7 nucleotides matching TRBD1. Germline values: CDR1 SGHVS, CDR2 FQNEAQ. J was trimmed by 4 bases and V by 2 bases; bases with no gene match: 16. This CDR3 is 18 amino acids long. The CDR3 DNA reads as TGTGCCAGCAGCTTAAGAGCAGGGGGTAAGGTAATCGGCACTGAAGCTTTCTTT. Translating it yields CASSLRAGGKVIGTEAFF.

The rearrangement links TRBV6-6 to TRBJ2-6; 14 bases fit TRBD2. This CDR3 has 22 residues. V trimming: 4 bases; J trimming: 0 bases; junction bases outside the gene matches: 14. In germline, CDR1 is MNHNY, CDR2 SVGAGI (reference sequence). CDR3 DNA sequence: TGTGCCAGCAGTTCCCCCCTGGGGGGACTAGCGGGGGTGGACTCTGGGGCCAACGTCCTGACTTTC. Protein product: CASSSPLGGLAGVDSGANVLTF.

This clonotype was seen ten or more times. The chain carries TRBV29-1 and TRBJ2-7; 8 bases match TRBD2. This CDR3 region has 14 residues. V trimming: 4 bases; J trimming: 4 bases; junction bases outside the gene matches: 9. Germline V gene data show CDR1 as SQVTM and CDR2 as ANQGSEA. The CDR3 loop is CSVGYSGGSYEQYF. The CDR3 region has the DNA TGCAGCGTTGGCTACTCGGGAGGGTCGTACGAGCAGTACTTC.

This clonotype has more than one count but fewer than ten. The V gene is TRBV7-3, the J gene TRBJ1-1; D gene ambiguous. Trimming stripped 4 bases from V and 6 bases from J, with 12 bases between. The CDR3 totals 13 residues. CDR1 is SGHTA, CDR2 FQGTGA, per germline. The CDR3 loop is CASSSFPGAEAFF. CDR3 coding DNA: TGTGCCAGCAGCTCCTTCCCCGGGGCTGAAGCTTTCTTT.

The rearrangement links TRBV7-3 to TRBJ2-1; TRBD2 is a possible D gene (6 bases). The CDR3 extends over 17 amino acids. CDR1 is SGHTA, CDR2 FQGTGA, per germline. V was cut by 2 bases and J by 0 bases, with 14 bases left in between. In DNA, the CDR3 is TGTGCCAGCAGCTTAGAGGATAGCGGAAGCTCCTACAATGAGCAGTTCTTC. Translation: CASSLEDSGSSYNEQFF.

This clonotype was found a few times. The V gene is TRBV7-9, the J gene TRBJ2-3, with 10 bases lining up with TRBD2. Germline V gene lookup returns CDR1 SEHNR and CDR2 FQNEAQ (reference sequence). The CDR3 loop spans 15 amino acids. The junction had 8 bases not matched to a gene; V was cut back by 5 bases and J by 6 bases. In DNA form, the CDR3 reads TGTGCCAGCAGCCCTAGCGGGGGCCCGGGGGATACGCAGTATTTT. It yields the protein CASSPSGGPGDTQYF. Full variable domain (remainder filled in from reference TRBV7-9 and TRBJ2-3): DTGVSQNPRHKITKRGQNVTFRCDPISEHNRLYWYRQTLGQGPEFLTYFQNEAQLEKSRLLSDRFSAERPKGSFSTLEIQRTEQGDSAMYLCASSPSGGPGDTQYFGPGTRLTVL.

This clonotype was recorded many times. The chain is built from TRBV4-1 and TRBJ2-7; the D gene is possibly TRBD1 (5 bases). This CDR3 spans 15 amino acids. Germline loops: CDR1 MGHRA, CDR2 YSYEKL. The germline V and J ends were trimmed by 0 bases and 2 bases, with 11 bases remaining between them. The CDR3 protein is CASSQDLTGPYEQYF. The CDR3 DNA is TGCGCCAGCAGCCAAGACCTTACAGGTCCCTACGAGCAGTACTTC.

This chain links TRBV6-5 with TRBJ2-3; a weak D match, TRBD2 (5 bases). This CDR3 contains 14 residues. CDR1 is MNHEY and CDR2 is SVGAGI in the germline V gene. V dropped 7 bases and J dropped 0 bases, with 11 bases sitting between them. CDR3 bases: TGTGCCAGCAAAGTACGGGATAGCACAGATACGCAGTATTTT. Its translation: CASKVRDSTDTQYF.